A selection of T cell receptor beta chains follows, all from one sample in a study of CD8+ T cells in alopecia areata. The data were produced by immunoSEQ multiplex PCR, yet TCRdb's version contains in-frame clones alone and is incomplete. Among about 140,000 clones listed, roughly 60% were seen once. Sequencing used CD4+ T cells sorted from blood. The receptors stem from a human donor in good health. Both conserved end residues are part of each CDR3. A D gene is named only where the DNA matches it firmly. Clone size is stated in some rows and not others, as once, few, many or a class when expanded.

abundance: -; j_gene: TRBJ2-2; d_gene: -; v_gene: TRBV2; CDR3aa: CASSRELGTGELFF; CDR3nt: TGTGCCAGCAGCCGGGAACTAGGCACCGGGGAGCTGTTTTTT
abundance: -; j_gene: TRBJ1-2; d_gene: -; v_gene: TRBV29-1; CDR3aa: CSVTPGGFGYTF; CDR3nt: TGCAGCGTCACACCCGGGGGCTTTGGCTACACCTTC
abundance: -; j_gene: TRBJ2-6; d_gene: TRBD1; v_gene: TRBV4-1; CDR3aa: CASSQGQAYSGANVLTF; CDR3nt: TGCGCCAGCAGTCAAGGACAGGCCTACTCTGGGGCCAACGTCCTGACTTTC
abundance: -; j_gene: TRBJ1-5; d_gene: -; v_gene: TRBV28; CDR3aa: CASSSRGGQPQHF; CDR3nt: TGTGCCAGCAGTTCGAGAGGGGGACAGCCCCAGCATTTT
abundance: -; j_gene: TRBJ2-5; d_gene: TRBD1; v_gene: TRBV28; CDR3aa: CASSPRLWTGGETQYF; CDR3nt: TGTGCCAGCAGTCCCCGGCTATGGACAGGCGGGGAGACCCAGTACTTC
abundance: -; j_gene: TRBJ1-2; d_gene: TRBD1; v_gene: TRBV7-9; CDR3aa: CASSLALDRSGYTF; CDR3nt: TGTGCCAGCAGCTTAGCCCTGGACAGGTCTGGCTACACCTTC
abundance: few; j_gene: TRBJ2-2; d_gene: TRBD2; v_gene: TRBV28; CDR3aa: CASSLAGHGAGELFF; CDR3nt: TGTGCCAGCAGCCTAGCGGGTCATGGGGCCGGGGAGCTGTTTTTT
abundance: -; j_gene: TRBJ1-1; d_gene: TRBD1; v_gene: TRBV2; CDR3aa: CASRGQVRGLEAFF; CDR3nt: TGTGCCAGCAGGGGACAGGTGAGGGGGCTTGAAGCTTTCTTT
abundance: -; j_gene: TRBJ1-3; d_gene: -; v_gene: TRBV30; CDR3aa: CAWSTGNTIYF; CDR3nt: TGTGCCTGGAGTACTGGAAACACCATATATTTT
abundance: -; j_gene: TRBJ2-3; d_gene: -; v_gene: TRBV29-1; CDR3aa: CSVVPRGDTQYF; CDR3nt: TGCAGCGTGGTCCCGCGCGGTGATACGCAGTATTTT
abundance: few; j_gene: TRBJ2-4; d_gene: TRBD2; v_gene: TRBV4-1; CDR3aa: CASSPSPIAGGIQYF; CDR3nt: TGCGCCAGCAGCCCGTCCCCTATTGCGGGAGGAATTCAGTACTTC
abundance: -; j_gene: TRBJ1-2; d_gene: -; v_gene: TRBV7-9; CDR3aa: CASSLDIGQRNYGYTF; CDR3nt: TGTGCCAGCAGCTTAGACATCGGACAGAGAAACTATGGCTACACCTTC
abundance: -; j_gene: TRBJ2-4; d_gene: -; v_gene: TRBV28; CDR3aa: CATMDSQNIQYF; CDR3nt: TGTGCCACTATGGACTCTCAAAACATTCAGTACTTC
abundance: -; j_gene: TRBJ2-7; d_gene: -; v_gene: TRBV4-1; CDR3aa: CASSQVPYEQYF; CDR3nt: TGCGCCAGCAGCCAGGTCCCCTACGAGCAGTACTTC
abundance: few; j_gene: TRBJ2-1; d_gene: -; v_gene: TRBV10-3; CDR3aa: CAIKTGSYNEQFF; CDR3nt: TGTGCCATCAAAACTGGCTCCTACAATGAGCAGTTCTTC
abundance: few; j_gene: TRBJ2-7; d_gene: -; v_gene: TRBV29-1; CDR3aa: CSVEKDYSYEQYF; CDR3nt: TGCAGCGTTGAGAAGGACTACTCCTACGAGCAGTACTTC
abundance: few; j_gene: TRBJ2-3; d_gene: TRBD1; v_gene: TRBV27; CDR3aa: CASRSSRGRRPDTQYF; CDR3nt: TGTGCCAGCAGAAGTTCCAGGGGGCGCCGACCAGATACGCAGTATTTT
abundance: -; j_gene: TRBJ2-3; d_gene: -; v_gene: TRBV29-1; CDR3aa: CSTRFGRRITDTQYF; CDR3nt: TGCAGTACCCGATTCGGACGGCGTATCACAGATACGCAGTATTTT
abundance: -; j_gene: TRBJ1-5; d_gene: -; v_gene: TRBV7-9; CDR3aa: CASSDPGVSNQPQHF; CDR3nt: TGTGCCAGCAGCGACCCCGGGGTCAGCAATCAGCCCCAGCATTTT
abundance: once; j_gene: TRBJ1-1; d_gene: TRBD1; v_gene: TRBV7-2; CDR3aa: CASSLFRSGGDEAFF; CDR3nt: TGTGCCAGCAGCTTGTTCCGGTCAGGGGGTGATGAAGCTTTCTTT
abundance: -; j_gene: TRBJ2-2; d_gene: -; v_gene: TRBV18; CDR3aa: CASSPLGGTGELFF; CDR3nt: TGTGCCAGCTCACCACTCGGAGGCACCGGGGAGCTGTTTTTT
abundance: -; j_gene: TRBJ2-4; d_gene: TRBD1; v_gene: TRBV4-2; CDR3aa: CASSQDGQAKNIQYF; CDR3nt: TGTGCCAGCAGCCAAGATGGACAGGCGAAAAACATTCAGTACTTC
abundance: -; j_gene: TRBJ2-7; d_gene: TRBD1; v_gene: TRBV9; CDR3aa: CASSVATGEDYEQYF; CDR3nt: TGTGCCAGCAGCGTAGCGACAGGGGAGGACTACGAGCAGTACTTC
abundance: few; j_gene: TRBJ2-1; d_gene: -; v_gene: TRBV29-1; CDR3aa: CSVGFPFSGPHEQFF; CDR3nt: TGCAGCGTTGGATTCCCCTTTTCAGGCCCCCATGAGCAGTTCTTC
abundance: -; j_gene: TRBJ2-7; d_gene: -; v_gene: TRBV7-8; CDR3aa: CASSSLGSSTPTKQYF; CDR3nt: TGTGCCAGCAGCTCCCTTGGGAGCAGCACTCCTACGAAGCAGTACTTC